This is a list of T cell receptor beta chains from one sample in a study of CD8+ T cells in alopecia areata. Generated by immunoSEQ multiplex PCR, the TCRdb table keeps only in-frame clones and is missing some. The data show about 160,000 clones, 50% to 70% seen once. Sequenced material: CD4+ T cells sorted from blood, taken at week 4, from a patient treated with tofacitinib. The receptors shown here come from a human donor with alopecia areata. Both conserved end residues are part of each CDR3. Each record gives: V gene, D gene, J gene, clone size, CDR3 DNA, CDR3 protein. D genes are given only for firm matches. Clone size appears in some rows only: once, few, many, or a class for an expanded clone.

V gene: TRBV5-1
D gene: .
J gene: TRBJ2-1
clone size: .
CDR3 DNA: TGCGCCAGCAGCCCGAGGGGGGGATCGGCCCATGAGCAGTTCTTC
CDR3 protein: CASSPRGGSAHEQFF

V gene: TRBV7-8
D gene: .
J gene: TRBJ2-7
clone size: .
CDR3 DNA: TGTGCCAGCAGCTTTCGGGGAATCTACGAGCAGTACTTC
CDR3 protein: CASSFRGIYEQYF

V gene: TRBV29-1
D gene: .
J gene: TRBJ2-5
clone size: .
CDR3 DNA: TGCAGCGTTCGACTAGAGCGAGAGACCCAGTACTTC
CDR3 protein: CSVRLERETQYF

V gene: TRBV5-1
D gene: .
J gene: TRBJ2-3
clone size: .
CDR3 DNA: TGCGCCAGCAGCTTGGTAGGCACAGATACGCAGTATTTT
CDR3 protein: CASSLVGTDTQYF

V gene: TRBV4-2
D gene: .
J gene: TRBJ2-7
clone size: few
CDR3 DNA: TGTGCCAGCAGCCAAATGGGCTACGAGCAGTACTTC
CDR3 protein: CASSQMGYEQYF

V gene: TRBV30
D gene: .
J gene: TRBJ2-5
clone size: few
CDR3 DNA: TGTGCCTGGAGTGTCTGGAGGGCTAGGGAGACCCAGTACTTC
CDR3 protein: CAWSVWRARETQYF

V gene: TRBV29-1
D gene: .
J gene: TRBJ2-6
clone size: .
CDR3 DNA: TGCAGCGTGGCAGCCAACGGGGCCAACGTCCTGACTTTC
CDR3 protein: CSVAANGANVLTF

V gene: TRBV5-1
D gene: TRBD1
J gene: TRBJ2-2
clone size: once
CDR3 DNA: TGCGCCAGCAGCTTGACAGGGGACACCGGGGAGCTGTTTTTT
CDR3 protein: CASSLTGDTGELFF

V gene: TRBV7-2
D gene: TRBD2
J gene: TRBJ2-1
clone size: .
CDR3 DNA: TGTGCCAGCAGCTATCGGGGGGGCTCAAATGAGCAGTTCTTC
CDR3 protein: CASSYRGGSNEQFF

V gene: TRBV4-2
D gene: TRBD2
J gene: TRBJ2-3
clone size: few
CDR3 DNA: TGTGCCAGCAGCCAAGATGAGGGAGGGCTCGGCACAGATACGCAGTATTTT
CDR3 protein: CASSQDEGGLGTDTQYF

V gene: TRBV5-6
D gene: .
J gene: TRBJ1-6
clone size: .
CDR3 DNA: TGTGCCAGCAGCTTGGAGTCAGACGGACCCCTCCACTTT
CDR3 protein: CASSLESDGPLHF

V gene: TRBV30
D gene: .
J gene: TRBJ1-2
clone size: .
CDR3 DNA: TGTGCCTGGAGTGTAGGGTATGGCTACACCTTC
CDR3 protein: CAWSVGYGYTF

V gene: TRBV5-6
D gene: .
J gene: TRBJ1-2
clone size: few
CDR3 DNA: TGTGCCAGCAGCTTGGGTGGGGGCGGCTATGGCTACACCTTC
CDR3 protein: CASSLGGGGYGYTF

V gene: TRBV20-1
D gene: .
J gene: TRBJ2-1
clone size: .
CDR3 DNA: TGCAGTGCTCGCTCCTACAATGAGCAGTTCTTC
CDR3 protein: CSARSYNEQFF

V gene: TRBV29-1
D gene: .
J gene: TRBJ2-7
clone size: .
CDR3 DNA: TGCAGCGTTCATCTCACGGGCGAGCAGTACTTC
CDR3 protein: CSVHLTGEQYF

V gene: TRBV15
D gene: TRBD2
J gene: TRBJ2-3
clone size: .
CDR3 DNA: TGTGCCACCAGCAGATCGAAAGGGAGGGAAACTAGCACAGATACGCAGTATTTT
CDR3 protein: CATSRSKGRETSTDTQYF

V gene: TRBV6-1
D gene: .
J gene: TRBJ1-2
clone size: .
CDR3 DNA: TGTGCCAGCAAGGGGACGGCCTCACCTTATGGCTACACCTTC
CDR3 protein: CASKGTASPYGYTF

V gene: TRBV6-5
D gene: .
J gene: TRBJ2-7
clone size: once
CDR3 DNA: TGTGCCAGCAGTTATGGTTCTCAGCTGAGCTCCTACGAGCAGTACTTC
CDR3 protein: CASSYGSQLSSYEQYF

V gene: TRBV25-1
D gene: .
J gene: TRBJ1-5
clone size: .
CDR3 DNA: TGTGCCAGCAGTGATGGTCGGGGGAGCAATCAGCCCCAGCATTTT
CDR3 protein: CASSDGRGSNQPQHF

V gene: TRBV6-5
D gene: .
J gene: TRBJ1-5
clone size: .
CDR3 DNA: TGTGCCAGCAGTTACAGGCAGGGAAAGCAGCCCCAGCATTTT
CDR3 protein: CASSYRQGKQPQHF

V gene: TRBV29-1
D gene: .
J gene: TRBJ1-1
clone size: .
CDR3 DNA: TGCAGCGTTGAACGTACAGGGAACACTGAAGCTTTCTTT
CDR3 protein: CSVERTGNTEAFF

V gene: TRBV7-6
D gene: TRBD1
J gene: TRBJ2-6
clone size: .
CDR3 DNA: TGTGCCAGCAGCGGACAGGTCGGTGGGGCCAACGTCCTGACTTTC
CDR3 protein: CASSGQVGGANVLTF

V gene: TRBV25-1
D gene: TRBD2
J gene: TRBJ2-7
clone size: .
CDR3 DNA: TGTGCCAGCAGTTCGCCGACTAGCGGGGCCTACGAGCAGTACTTC
CDR3 protein: CASSSPTSGAYEQYF

V gene: TRBV2
D gene: .
J gene: TRBJ2-7
clone size: .
CDR3 DNA: TGTGCCAGCAGTGGAACCGGGGGCTACGAGCAGTACTTC
CDR3 protein: CASSGTGGYEQYF

V gene: TRBV2
D gene: .
J gene: TRBJ1-6
clone size: few
CDR3 DNA: TGTGCCAGCAGTGAACCCTACTATAATTCACCCCTCCACTTT
CDR3 protein: CASSEPYYNSPLHF

V gene: TRBV2
D gene: TRBD1
J gene: TRBJ2-4
clone size: few
CDR3 DNA: TGTGCCAGCAGCGGGACAGAAGCCAAAAACATTCAGTACTTC
CDR3 protein: CASSGTEAKNIQYF

V gene: TRBV6-5
D gene: .
J gene: TRBJ1-1
clone size: .
CDR3 DNA: TGTGCCAGCAGTTACTCTGTTGGGGAGAACACTGAAGCTTTCTTT
CDR3 protein: CASSYSVGENTEAFF

V gene: TRBV5-1
D gene: TRBD1
J gene: TRBJ1-1
clone size: .
CDR3 DNA: TGCGCCAGCAGCTTTCGCCCACAGGGGGGCCTGAACACTGAAGCTTTCTTT
CDR3 protein: CASSFRPQGGLNTEAFF

V gene: TRBV6-5
D gene: .
J gene: TRBJ2-3
clone size: .
CDR3 DNA: TGTGCCAGCAGTTACTCTGCAGGACGCACAGATACGCAGTATTTT
CDR3 protein: CASSYSAGRTDTQYF

V gene: TRBV30
D gene: .
J gene: TRBJ2-5
clone size: .
CDR3 DNA: TGTGCCTGGAGTGCCATAGCGCAAGAGACCCAGTACTTC
CDR3 protein: CAWSAIAQETQYF

V gene: TRBV7-2
D gene: .
J gene: TRBJ2-2
clone size: .
CDR3 DNA: TGTGCCAGCAGCCCCTACAGGAGTGCCGGGGAGCTGTTTTTT
CDR3 protein: CASSPYRSAGELFF

V gene: TRBV29-1
D gene: .
J gene: TRBJ2-4
clone size: .
CDR3 DNA: TGCAGCGCTGGGAATCACGGAAACATTCAGTACTTC
CDR3 protein: CSAGNHGNIQYF

V gene: TRBV23-1
D gene: .
J gene: TRBJ1-2
clone size: few
CDR3 DNA: TGCGCCAGCAGTCAAGACCCTCTTGGGGGCTACACCTTC
CDR3 protein: CASSQDPLGGYTF

V gene: TRBV29-1
D gene: .
J gene: TRBJ2-5
clone size: .
CDR3 DNA: TGCAGCTGCTTCGGGTTCCAAGAGACCCAGTACTTC
CDR3 protein: CSCFGFQETQYF

V gene: TRBV5-6
D gene: .
J gene: TRBJ2-1
clone size: .
CDR3 DNA: TGTGCCAGCACAGCCCGCCGGGGCTGGTCCTACAATGAGCAGTTCTTC
CDR3 protein: CASTARRGWSYNEQFF

V gene: TRBV30
D gene: .
J gene: TRBJ2-4
clone size: .
CDR3 DNA: TGTGCCTGGAGGGGGCAAACAGGGAGATCCAAAAACATTCAGTACTTC
CDR3 protein: CAWRGQTGRSKNIQYF

V gene: TRBV7-6
D gene: .
J gene: TRBJ1-1
clone size: .
CDR3 DNA: TGTGCCAGCACCGACGCTAGATTATTCGGTGGCACTGAAGCTTTCTTT
CDR3 protein: CASTDARLFGGTEAFF

V gene: TRBV30
D gene: .
J gene: TRBJ1-6
clone size: .
CDR3 DNA: TGTGCCTGGAGTTTAGAGACCGATAATTCACCCCTCCACTTT
CDR3 protein: CAWSLETDNSPLHF

V gene: TRBV29-1
D gene: .
J gene: TRBJ2-3
clone size: few
CDR3 DNA: TGCAGCGTGATACCCACAGATACGCAGTATTTT
CDR3 protein: CSVIPTDTQYF

V gene: TRBV11-2
D gene: .
J gene: TRBJ2-3
clone size: .
CDR3 DNA: TGTGCCAGCAGCCCACTAGCCACAGATACGCAGTATTTT
CDR3 protein: CASSPLATDTQYF

V gene: TRBV19
D gene: .
J gene: TRBJ1-5
clone size: .
CDR3 DNA: TGTGCCAGTAGTATAGAGGCGGACAGTAATCAGCCCCAGCATTTT
CDR3 protein: CASSIEADSNQPQHF

V gene: TRBV5-6
D gene: .
J gene: TRBJ1-2
clone size: .
CDR3 DNA: TGTGCCAGCAGCCCGACAGTTAACTATGGCTACACCTTC
CDR3 protein: CASSPTVNYGYTF

V gene: TRBV2
D gene: .
J gene: TRBJ2-5
clone size: .
CDR3 DNA: TGTGCCAGCAGTGAACTAGCGCTATACTTC
CDR3 protein: CASSELALYF

V gene: TRBV15
D gene: .
J gene: TRBJ1-2
clone size: .
CDR3 DNA: TGTGCCACCAGCAGAGGAGGGGTTAACTATGGCTACACCTTC
CDR3 protein: CATSRGGVNYGYTF

V gene: TRBV27
D gene: .
J gene: TRBJ2-7
clone size: .
CDR3 DNA: TGTGCCAGCAGTTTCCCCCTATACAACGAGCAGTACTTC
CDR3 protein: CASSFPLYNEQYF

V gene: TRBV29-1
D gene: .
J gene: TRBJ2-7
clone size: once
CDR3 DNA: TGCAGCGGGGGACATCAGAGGGAAGAGCAGTACTTC
CDR3 protein: CSGGHQREEQYF

V gene: TRBV7-9
D gene: .
J gene: TRBJ1-5
clone size: few
CDR3 DNA: TGTGCCAGCAGCCCTGAGGGAGGACAGCCCCAGCATTTT
CDR3 protein: CASSPEGGQPQHF

V gene: TRBV29-1
D gene: .
J gene: TRBJ2-7
clone size: few
CDR3 DNA: TGCAGCGTTGCGGCAGGTTGGGACGAGCAGTACTTC
CDR3 protein: CSVAAGWDEQYF

V gene: TRBV6-1
D gene: TRBD1
J gene: TRBJ1-1
clone size: .
CDR3 DNA: TGTGCCAGCAACGTCCCGGGACAGGGGGCGGCTGAAGCTTTCTTT
CDR3 protein: CASNVPGQGAAEAFF